This is a list of T cell receptor beta chains from one sample in a study of response to subunit inactivated influenza vaccine. TCRdb fed the RT-PCR reads into MiXCR, producing one record per CDR3 protein. The table includes approximately 520,000 distinct CDR3 sequences, more than 15% detected once. The specimen was CD4+ T cells sorted from PBMCs, collected about 23 months after vaccination. The source is a man between 50 and 69 years old who received an inactivated influenza vaccine. Both conserved end residues are part of each CDR3. Each record gives: CDR3 protein, clone size, V gene, J gene. Not all rows give a size; the values are once, few, many and, for expanded clones, a class.

CDR3 protein: CASSLRPQRHYEQYF
clone size: .
V gene: TRBV7-2
J gene: TRBJ2-7

CDR3 protein: CASSRLGDQPQHF
clone size: .
V gene: TRBV5-5
J gene: TRBJ1-5

CDR3 protein: CASTVAKNIQYF
clone size: few
V gene: TRBV5-1
J gene: TRBJ2-4

CDR3 protein: CSARDRRIYEQYF
clone size: .
V gene: TRBV20-1
J gene: TRBJ2-7

CDR3 protein: CASRLSGGTDTQYF
clone size: many
V gene: TRBV2
J gene: TRBJ2-3

CDR3 protein: CASSLTVLSTDTQYF
clone size: .
V gene: TRBV5-6
J gene: TRBJ2-3

CDR3 protein: CASSLEVRAPYNEQFF
clone size: .
V gene: TRBV11-2
J gene: TRBJ2-1

CDR3 protein: CASSLSAGGEQYF
clone size: few
V gene: TRBV28
J gene: TRBJ2-7

CDR3 protein: CASSLGGQINTGELFF
clone size: .
V gene: TRBV5-1
J gene: TRBJ2-2

CDR3 protein: CASSPTGGRGETQYF
clone size: .
V gene: TRBV2
J gene: TRBJ2-5